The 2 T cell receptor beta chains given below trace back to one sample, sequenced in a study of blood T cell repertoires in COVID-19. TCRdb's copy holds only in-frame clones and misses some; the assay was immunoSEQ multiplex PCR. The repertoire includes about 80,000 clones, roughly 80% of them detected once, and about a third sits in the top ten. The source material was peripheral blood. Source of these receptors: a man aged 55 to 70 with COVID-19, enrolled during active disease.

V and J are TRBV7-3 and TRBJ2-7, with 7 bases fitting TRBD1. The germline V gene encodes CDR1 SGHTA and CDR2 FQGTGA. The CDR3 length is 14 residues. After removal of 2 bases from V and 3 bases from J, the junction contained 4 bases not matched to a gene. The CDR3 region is CASSLGQGDYEQYF. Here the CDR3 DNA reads TGTGCCAGCAGCTTAGGGCAGGGGGACTACGAGCAGTACTTC.

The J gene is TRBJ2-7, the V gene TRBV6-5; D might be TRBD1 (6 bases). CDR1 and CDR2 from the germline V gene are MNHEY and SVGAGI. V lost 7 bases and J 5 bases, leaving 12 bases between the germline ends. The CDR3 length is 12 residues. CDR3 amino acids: CASTQGSNEQYF. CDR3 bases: TGTGCCAGCACTCAGGGGTCCAACGAGCAGTACTTC.